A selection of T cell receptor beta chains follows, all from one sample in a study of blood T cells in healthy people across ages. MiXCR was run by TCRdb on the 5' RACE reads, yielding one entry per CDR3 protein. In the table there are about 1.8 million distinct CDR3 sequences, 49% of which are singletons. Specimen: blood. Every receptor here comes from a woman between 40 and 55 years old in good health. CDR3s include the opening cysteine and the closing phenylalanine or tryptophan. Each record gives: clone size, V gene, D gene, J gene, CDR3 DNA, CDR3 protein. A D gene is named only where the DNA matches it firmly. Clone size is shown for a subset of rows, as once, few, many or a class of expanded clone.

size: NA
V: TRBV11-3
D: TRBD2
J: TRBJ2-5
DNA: TGTGCCAGCAGCTTTAATCCGGGACTAGCGGGGGGCGATGAGCAGTACTTC
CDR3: CASSFNPGLAGGDEQYF

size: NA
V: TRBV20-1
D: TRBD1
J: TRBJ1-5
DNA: TGCAGTGCTAGAGACGGGACAGCAAGCAATCAGCCCCAGCATTTT
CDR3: CSARDGTASNQPQHF

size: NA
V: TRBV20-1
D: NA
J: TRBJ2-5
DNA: TGCAGTGCAGAGAGCCAGGGGGGGGAGACCCAGTACTTC
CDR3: CSAESQGGETQYF

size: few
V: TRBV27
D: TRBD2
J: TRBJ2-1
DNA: TGTGCCAGCAGTCCCGCCCCTAGCGGGGGGGCCAATGAGCAGTTCTTC
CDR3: CASSPAPSGGANEQFF

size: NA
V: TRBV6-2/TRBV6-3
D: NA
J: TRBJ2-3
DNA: TGTGCCAGCAGTTTGGCGGGGAAAGGATATACGCAGTATTTT
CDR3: CASSLAGKGYTQYF

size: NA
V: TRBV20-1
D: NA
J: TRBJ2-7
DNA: TGCAGTGCTACGAGGACCACATACGAGCAGTACTTC
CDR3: CSATRTTYEQYF

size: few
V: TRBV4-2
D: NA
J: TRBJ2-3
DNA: TGTGCCAGCAGCCAAGAAAGGACGGACCTTGGGGATACGCAGTATTTT
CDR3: CASSQERTDLGDTQYF

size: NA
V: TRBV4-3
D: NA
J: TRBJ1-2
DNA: TGCGCCAGCAGCCAAATGCAAGGAGACCCAACTTATGGCTACACCTTC
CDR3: CASSQMQGDPTYGYTF

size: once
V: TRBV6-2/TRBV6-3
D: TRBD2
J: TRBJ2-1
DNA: TGTGCCAGCATGGGGACTAGCAAGGTTATGGTCGGCAATGAGCAGTTCTTC
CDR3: CASMGTSKVMVGNEQFF

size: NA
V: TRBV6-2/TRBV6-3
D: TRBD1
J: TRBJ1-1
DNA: TGTGCCAGCAGTTACACCTCCGGGACAGGGGCGGCCACTGAAGCTTTCTTT
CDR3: CASSYTSGTGAATEAFF

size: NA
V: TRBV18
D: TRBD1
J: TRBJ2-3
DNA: TGTGCCAGCTCACCAGCAGGGGGCCGTGGAGATACGCAGTATTTT
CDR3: CASSPAGGRGDTQYF

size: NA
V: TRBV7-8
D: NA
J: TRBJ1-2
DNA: TGTGCCAGCAGCCCCGGAGGGGGGTTCGGCGGCTACACCTTC
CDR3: CASSPGGGFGGYTF

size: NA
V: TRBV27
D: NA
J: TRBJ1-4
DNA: TGTGCCAGCAGAGTTTCTGGAAATCGAGAAAAACTGTTTTTT
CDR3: CASRVSGNREKLFF

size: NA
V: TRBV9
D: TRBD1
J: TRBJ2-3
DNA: TGTGCCAGCAGCGTAGGACAGGGTGTCAGTACGCAGTATTTT
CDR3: CASSVGQGVSTQYF

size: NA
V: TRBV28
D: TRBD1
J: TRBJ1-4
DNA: TGTGCCAGCAGTTCACAGGGGAAGGGAAAACTGTTTTTT
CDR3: CASSSQGKGKLFF

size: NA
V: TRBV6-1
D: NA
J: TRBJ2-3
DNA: TGTGCCAGCAAGAAGATAGGGACAGATACGCAGTATTTT
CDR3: CASKKIGTDTQYF

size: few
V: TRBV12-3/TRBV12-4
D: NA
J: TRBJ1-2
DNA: TGTGCCAGCAGTTTGCGTTTGGGGGGGAATGGCTACACCTTC
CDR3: CASSLRLGGNGYTF

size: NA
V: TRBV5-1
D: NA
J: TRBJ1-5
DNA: TGCGCCAGCAGCTTGGTCCCGGGGGGGGAGAGGGATCAGCCCCAGCATTTT
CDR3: CASSLVPGGERDQPQHF

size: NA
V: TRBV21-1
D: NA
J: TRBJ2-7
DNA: TGTGCCAGCATCCTAAAGCGTTTCAGGAAATTAACCTACGAGCAGTACTTC
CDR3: CASILKRFRKLTYEQYF

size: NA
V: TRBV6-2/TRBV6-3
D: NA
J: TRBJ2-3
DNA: TGTGCCAGCAGTGACACAATCGGCACAGATACGCAGTATTTT
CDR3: CASSDTIGTDTQYF

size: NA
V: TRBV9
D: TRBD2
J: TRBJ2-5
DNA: TGTGCCAGCAGCTTTCATAGCGGGGGGGGAAAATCGTACCAAGAGACCCAGTACTTC
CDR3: CASSFHSGGGKSYQETQYF

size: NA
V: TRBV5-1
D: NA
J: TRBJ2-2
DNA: TGCGCCAGCAGCTTGATACGGCAGGGGAGGAACACCGGGGAGCTGTTTTTT
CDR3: CASSLIRQGRNTGELFF

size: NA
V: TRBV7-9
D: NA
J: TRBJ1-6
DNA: TGTGCCAGCAGCTCTCAGGGAAATTCACCCCTCCACTTT
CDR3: CASSSQGNSPLHF

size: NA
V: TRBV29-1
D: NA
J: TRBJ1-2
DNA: TGCAGCGTTAAACGGGGGGGAGGCTATGGCTACACCTTC
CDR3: CSVKRGGGYGYTF

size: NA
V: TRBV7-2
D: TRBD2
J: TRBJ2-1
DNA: TGTGCCAGCAGCTTAGCCCCACCGGGACTAGCGAGGGGCAATGAGCAGTTCTTC
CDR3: CASSLAPPGLARGNEQFF

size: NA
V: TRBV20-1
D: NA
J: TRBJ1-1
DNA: TGCAGTTCTAGCGGGGACCGCGACCCTTACCGCCTTATGAACACTGAAGCTTTCTTT
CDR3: CSSSGDRDPYRLMNTEAFF

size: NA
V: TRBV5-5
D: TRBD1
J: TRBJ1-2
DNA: TGTGCCAGCAGCTTGGGACAGGGCCCTTCTCTCTATGGCTACACCTTC
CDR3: CASSLGQGPSLYGYTF

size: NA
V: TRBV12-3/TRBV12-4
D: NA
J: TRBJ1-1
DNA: TGTGCCAGCAGGGTCACAATGAACACTGAAGCTTTCTTT
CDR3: CASRVTMNTEAFF

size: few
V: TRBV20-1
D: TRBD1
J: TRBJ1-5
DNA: TGCAGTGCTAGTCCAGGGGGCGCGAGCAATCAGCCCCAGCATTTT
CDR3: CSASPGGASNQPQHF

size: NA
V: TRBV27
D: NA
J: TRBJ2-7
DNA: TGTGCCAGCAGTTTTCCGCGCAGGGTAACCTACGAGCAGTACTTC
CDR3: CASSFPRRVTYEQYF

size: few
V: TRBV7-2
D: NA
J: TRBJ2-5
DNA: TGTGCCAGCAGCCCTCCGGGCGACGAAACCCAGTACTTC
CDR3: CASSPPGDETQYF

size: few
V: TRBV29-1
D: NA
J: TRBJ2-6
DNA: TGCAGCGGTGTAAGTGATTGGGGAACCTCCTCTGGGGCCAACGTCCTGACTTTC
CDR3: CSGVSDWGTSSGANVLTF